This entry lists 7 T cell receptor beta chains sequenced from one sample in a study of radiotherapy plus CTLA-4 blockade in lung cancer. Profiled with immunoSEQ multiplex PCR; TCRdb holds only in-frame clones, not every one. This table has 40,000 or so clones, about 68% appearing once. The sample in question was peripheral blood, obtained from a patient treated with radiotherapy plus ipilimumab. The receptor set was obtained from a human donor with non-small cell lung cancer who had stable disease on radiotherapy plus ipilimumab.

The V gene is TRBV29-1, the J gene TRBJ2-5; no clear D. CDR1 and CDR2 from the germline V gene are SQVTM and ANQGSEA. There are 15 residues in the CDR3. V was cut by 5 bases and J by 3 bases, with 19 bases left in between. The CDR3 sequence: CSVLSVLAAKETQYF. For the CDR3, the DNA is TGCAGCGTTTTAAGTGTGTTGGCAGCTAAAGAGACCCAGTACTTC.

The chain uses TRBV7-2 and TRBJ1-2, with TRBD1 identical over 7 bases. The V and J ends lost 5 bases and 0 bases, in that order; junction bases with no gene match: 6. Germline assignment: CDR1 SGHTA and CDR2 FQGNSA. CDR3 length: 15 residues. CDR3 residues: CASSPTGQSNYGYTF. The CDR3 nucleotides read TGTGCCAGCAGCCCGACGGGACAGTCTAACTATGGCTACACCTTC.

The chain employs TRBV7-2 and TRBJ2-7; 12 nucleotides line up with TRBD2. CDR3 length: 14 residues. Germline V gene data show CDR1 as SGHTA and CDR2 as FQGNSA. V shed 1 base, J shed 7 bases, and the junction held 2 bases outside the gene matches. As DNA, the CDR3 is TGTGCCAGCAGCTTAGGACTAGCGGGGGTAGAGCAGTACTTC. This gives the protein CASSLGLAGVEQYF.

A few counts support this clone. The chain joins TRBV6-6 to TRBJ1-2; a possible D gene is TRBD1 (6 bases). V was shortened by 7 bases and J by 10 bases, with 16 bases between the two germline ends. The CDR3 sequence is 12 residues long. Looked up from germline, CDR1 is MNHNY and CDR2 is SVGAGI (reference sequence). This CDR3 is CASTEGDKTYTF. The DNA for the CDR3 is TGTGCCAGCACCGAGGGGGACAAGACCTACACCTTC.

This chain links TRBV30 with TRBJ1-5; possibly TRBD1 for D (5 bases). The germline gives CDR1 GTSNPN, CDR2 SVGIG (reference sequence). The CDR3 spans 13 residues. V was trimmed by 0 bases and J by 5 bases, leaving 8 bases between them. In nucleotides, the CDR3 is TGTGCCTGGAGTGTGCAGGGAGATCAGCCCCAGCATTTT. Its translation is CAWSVQGDQPQHF.

The chain has TRBV12-5 and TRBJ1-5; possible D gene TRBD1, 6 bases. Germline V gene data show CDR1 as LGHNT and CDR2 as FRNRAP. The CDR3 spans 12 residues. V was pared by 9 bases and J by 3 bases, with 9 bases between. The chain's CDR3 is CASGQNNQPQHF. The CDR3 coding sequence is TGTGCTAGCGGACAGAACAATCAGCCCCAGCATTTT.

This chain links TRBV27 with TRBJ2-2, with D possibly being TRBD2 (5 bases). V lost 7 bases and J lost 5, with 20 bases in between. This CDR3 is built from 16 residues. Per germline, CDR1 MNHEY and CDR2 SMNVEV (reference sequence). DNA for the CDR3: TGTGCCAGCACCGACTACCCCGGCGATTTAACCGGGGAGCTGTTTTTT. Translating gives CASTDYPGDLTGELFF.